Listed here are 19 T cell receptor beta chains from one sample, sequenced in a study of T cell responses to AZD1222 COVID-19 vaccine. TCRdb's copy holds only in-frame clones and misses some; the assay was immunoSEQ multiplex PCR. The table lists about 130,000 clones, around 90% of them singletons. Sequenced here: peripheral blood, sampled on day 0 of AZD1222 vaccination. Receptor source: an adult in good health.

The chain employs TRBV28 and TRBJ1-3; no firm D call. Trimming shortened V by 4 bases and J by 1 base, and 8 bases separated the two germline ends. Germline-derived CDR1 and CDR2 are MDHEN and SYDVKM. The CDR3 is made up of 14 amino acids. The CDR3 loop reads CASSSPGSGNTIYF. The CDR3 DNA reads TGTGCCAGCAGTTCCCCAGGATCTGGAAACACCATATATTTT.

The V call is TRBV19, the J call TRBJ1-6; perhaps TRBD1 as D (6 bases). CDR1 and CDR2 from the germline V gene are LNHDA and SQIVND (reference sequence). CDR3 size: 14 residues. Trimming stripped 5 bases from V and 10 bases from J, with 15 bases between. The CDR3: CASSVDRSRSPLHF. Written as DNA, the CDR3 is TGTGCCAGTAGTGTTGACAGGTCACGCTCACCCCTCCACTTT.

The CDR3 region has the DNA TGTGCCAGTAGTATAGATGTCCGAGGGTACACAGATACGCAGTATTTT. Its protein is CASSIDVRGYTDTQYF. The rearrangement links TRBV19 to TRBJ2-3, with D possibly matching TRBD2 (5 bases). Germline CDR1 and CDR2: LNHDA and SQIVND (reference sequence). The CDR3 has 16 residues. With 0 bases removed from V and 2 bases from J, the gap between germline ends came to 12 bases.

The chain has TRBV6-5 and TRBJ2-7, with a possible D match to TRBD1 (6 bases). Germline loops: CDR1 MNHEY, CDR2 SVGAGI. The CDR3 runs 16 residues. V dropped 0 bases and J dropped 3 bases, with 15 bases sitting between them. The CDR3 DNA is TGTGCCAGCAGTTACTCGCGGCAGGGGTTTAACTACGAGCAGTACTTC. Residues: CASSYSRQGFNYEQYF.

The V gene is TRBV28, the J gene TRBJ1-4; D remains unclear. CDR1 and CDR2 (germline): MDHEN, SYDVKM. Trimming stripped 8 bases from V and 4 bases from J, with 11 bases between. This CDR3 contains 13 residues. The CDR3 loop is CASGWGFNEKLFF. The DNA of the CDR3 is TGTGCCAGCGGTTGGGGATTTAATGAAAAACTGTTTTTT.

The chain combines TRBV5-1 with TRBJ2-5; 12 nucleotides line up with TRBD2. V gave up 5 bases and J gave up 5 bases; unmatched junction bases: 7. Germline V gene sequence: CDR1 SGHRS, CDR2 YFSETQ. CDR3 length: 15 amino acids. The CDR3 is CASSPSGGEYETQYF. The DNA of the CDR3 is TGCGCCAGCAGTCCTAGCGGGGGGGAATATGAGACCCAGTACTTC.

The V gene is TRBV6-1, the J gene TRBJ2-3; 8 bases match TRBD1. Germline lookup yields CDR1 MNHNS and CDR2 SASEGT. CDR3 length: 13 amino acids. V shed 3 bases, J shed 10 bases, and the junction held 6 bases outside the gene matches. The CDR3 DNA reads TGTGCCAGCAGTGACCTCGACAGGGGTCCGCAGTATTTT. Its protein is CASSDLDRGPQYF.

This chain joins TRBV11-2 and TRBJ1-2, with 7 positions matching TRBD1. This CDR3 region has 14 residues. Unmatched junction bases numbered 6, after V lost 1 base and J lost 7 bases. The germline V gene encodes CDR1 SGHAT and CDR2 FQNNGV. CDR3 in amino acids: CASSLATGRSGYTF. In nucleotides, the CDR3 is TGTGCCAGCAGCTTAGCGACAGGGAGGTCTGGCTACACCTTC.

This clone was picked up one time. Other DNA sequences in the same sample also yield this CDR3. V is TRBV28 and J is TRBJ1-2; D remains unclear. Germline V lookup: CDR1 MDHEN, CDR2 SYDVKM. Trimming stripped 6 bases from V and 4 bases from J, with 9 bases between. The CDR3 is 12 amino acids. CDR3 nucleotides: TGTGCCAGCAGCTTGGGAGGCTATGGCTACACCTTC. Protein: CASSLGGYGYTF.

This rearrangement joins TRBV3-1 (or the pseudogene TRBV3-2) to TRBJ1-2; D may be TRBD1 (6 bases). The CDR3 runs 15 residues. Germline V gives CDR1 LGHDT, CDR2 YNNKEL (reference sequence). Trimming took off 1 base at V and 4 bases at J, with 13 bases between the two ends. DNA for the CDR3: TGTGCCAGCAGCCAAGTCGTTAGGGGGGTCTATGGCTACACCTTC. The encoded protein is CASSQVVRGVYGYTF.

This clone was detected a few times. The V call is TRBV19, the J call TRBJ1-1; 7 bases map to TRBD1. J lost 1 base, V lost 6 bases, and 8 bases had no gene match. This CDR3 contains 15 residues. CDR1 is LNHDA, CDR2 SQIVND, per germline (reference sequence). The DNA for the CDR3 is TGTGCCAGTAGGATGAGGGGGACAGCGAACACTGAAGCTTTCTTT. It specifies CASRMRGTANTEAFF.

The chain employs TRBV9 and TRBJ2-3; a weak D match, TRBD2 (6 bases). This CDR3 contains 16 residues. Germline CDR1 is SGDLS and CDR2 is YYNGEE. V lost 0 bases to trimming and J lost 5 bases, with 16 bases between them. This CDR3 is CASSVEGRRRVDTQYF. Written as DNA, the CDR3 is TGTGCCAGCAGCGTAGAGGGCCGCAGGAGGGTAGATACGCAGTATTTT.

This clone appeared a single time. This rearrangement joins TRBV20-1 to TRBJ2-5; D is unresolved. The V end lost 3 bases, the J end lost 2 bases, and 10 bases lay between the germline ends. This CDR3 comprises 13 residues. CDR1 is DFQATT, CDR2 SNEGSKA, per germline (reference sequence). The CDR3 loop reads CSASDFIQETQYF. The CDR3 DNA sequence: TGCAGTGCTAGTGACTTTATACAAGAGACCCAGTACTTC.

The genes are TRBV19 and TRBJ1-2, with D possibly matching TRBD1 (5 bases). This CDR3 spans 13 amino acids. Germline lookup yields CDR1 LNHDA and CDR2 SQIVND (reference sequence). Trimming took 5 bases from V and 2 from J, leaving 9 bases between them. CDR3 bases: TGTGCCAGTAGTCTGACAGAGAACTATGGCTACACCTTC. Translation gives CASSLTENYGYTF.

Points on this clone: The sample contains more than one DNA sequence encoding this CDR3. The V and J genes are TRBV6-2 or TRBV6-3 and TRBJ1-1; perhaps TRBD1 as D (5 bases). Germline lookup yields CDR1 MNHEY and CDR2 SVGEGT. V was pared by 5 bases and J by 0 bases, with 13 bases between. This CDR3 is built from 15 residues. The DNA of the CDR3 is TGTGCCAGCAGTCCCCCGACGGGGCTGAACACTGAAGCTTTCTTT. Its translation: CASSPPTGLNTEAFF.

This clone has only one observation. This chain connects TRBV19 to TRBJ2-2; D not resolved. The CDR3 length is 14 residues. V lost 7 bases and J 0 bases, leaving 9 bases between the germline ends. CDR1 is LNHDA and CDR2 is SQIVND in the germline V gene (reference sequence). CDR3 coding DNA: TGTGCCAGTATGCGTTTATCGAACACCGGGGAGCTGTTTTTT. It translates to CASMRLSNTGELFF.

The genes are TRBV19 and TRBJ1-5; D might be TRBD1 (6 bases). The CDR3 length is 14 residues. Germline CDR1 reads LNHDA; CDR2 reads SQIVND (reference sequence). V dropped 1 base and J dropped 6 bases, with 10 bases sitting between them. The CDR3 spells CASSIVQGGQPQHF. The CDR3 DNA is TGTGCCAGTAGTATAGTACAGGGAGGTCAGCCCCAGCATTTT.

The V and J genes are TRBV3-1 (or the pseudogene TRBV3-2) and TRBJ1-2, with D possibly matching TRBD1 (5 bases). Germline lookup yields CDR1 LGHDT and CDR2 YNNKEL (reference sequence). Trimming took off 3 bases at V and 4 bases at J, with 9 bases between the two ends. CDR3 length: 13 amino acids. The CDR3 here is CASSHDSRYGYTF. As DNA, the CDR3 is TGTGCCAGCAGCCATGACAGCCGCTATGGCTACACCTTC.

The chain combines TRBV25-1 with TRBJ2-3; D is unresolved. V lost 6 bases and J lost 1, with 14 bases in between. This CDR3 is 15 amino acids long. The germline gives CDR1 MGHDK, CDR2 SYGVNS. The CDR3 spells CASRQTVLGTDTQYF. The DNA of the CDR3 is TGTGCCAGCAGACAGACGGTACTCGGCACAGATACGCAGTATTTT.